The 13 T cell receptor beta chains in this list originate from one sample, sequenced in a study of CD8+ T cells in alopecia areata. Extracted from the samples, RNA was reverse transcribed into cDNA to serve as the sequencing template. Produced via immunoSEQ multiplex PCR; TCRdb's table is partial and in-frame only. Here the sample spans some 120,000 clones, approximately 53% being singletons. Sequenced here: CD4+ T cells sorted from blood, sampled at week 0. The receptors shown here come from a human donor with alopecia areata.

This rearrangement joins TRBV4-2 to TRBJ2-5; D may be TRBD2 (5 bases). Germline CDR1 reads LGHNA; CDR2 reads YNFKEQ. V gave up 0 bases and J gave up 7 bases, with 18 bases separating them. The CDR3 length is 16 residues. The chain's CDR3 is CASSQDGRAPAGTQYF. The CDR3 coding sequence is TGTGCCAGCAGCCAAGATGGGCGTGCCCCCGCGGGGACCCAGTACTTC.

J is TRBJ2-7 and V is TRBV4-3; TRBD1 might be the D (6 bases). The germline gives CDR1 LGHNA, CDR2 YSLEER. V was shortened by 0 bases and J by 7 bases, with 13 bases between the two germline ends. This CDR3 is 14 amino acids long. The CDR3 region has the DNA TGCGCCAGCAGCCAAGAATACAGGGTAAGGGAGCAGTACTTC. Translating gives CASSQEYRVREQYF.

This clone was picked up a small number of times. The J gene is TRBJ2-3, the V gene TRBV18; 7 bases are a match to TRBD1. This CDR3 spans 16 amino acids. Germline V gene lookup returns CDR1 KGHSH and CDR2 LQKENI. The V and J ends lost 5 bases and 3 bases, in that order; junction bases with no gene match: 11. CDR3 in amino acids: CASSSYEGARTDTQYF. Written as DNA, the CDR3 is TGTGCCAGCTCATCTTATGAGGGGGCTAGGACAGATACGCAGTATTTT. The complete variable domain, with remaining parts taken from reference TRBV18 and TRBJ2-3, reads NAGVMQNPRHLVRRRGQEARLRCSPMKGHSHVYWYRQLPEEGLKFMVYLQKENIIDESGMPKERFSAEFPKEGPSILRIQQVVRGDSAAYFCASSSYEGARTDTQYFGPGTRLTVL.

V and J are TRBV20-1 and TRBJ1-1; D remains ambiguous. In germline, CDR1 is DFQATT, CDR2 SNEGSKA (reference sequence). This CDR3 region has 11 residues. The V gene lost 6 bases and the J gene lost 10 bases, with 15 bases spanning the gap. The CDR3 sequence: CSAVPLLGAFF. CDR3 coding DNA: TGCAGTGCCGTACCCCTTTTAGGAGCTTTCTTT.

The CDR3 coding sequence is TGCAGTGCTAGAGAGGGGACGGGCAAGTATTTT. Translation gives CSAREGTGKYF. This chain uses TRBV20-1 with TRBJ2-3; the D gene could be TRBD1 or TRBD2 (5 bases each). Deletions cut 0 bases from V and 13 bases from J, with 11 bases between. The CDR3 sequence is 11 residues long. Per germline, CDR1 DFQATT and CDR2 SNEGSKA (reference sequence).

This clone was observed a handful of times. This sequence joins TRBV5-5 and TRBJ2-3, with no clear D. From germline, CDR1 is SGHKS and CDR2 YYEKEE (reference sequence). Trimming took off 0 bases at V and 5 bases at J, with 4 bases between the two ends. The CDR3 consists of 12 residues. The CDR3 loop is CASSLGRDTQYF. The CDR3 DNA reads TGTGCCAGCAGCTTGGGAAGAGATACGCAGTATTTT.

This chain links TRBV5-1 with TRBJ2-1; D perhaps matches TRBD2 (6 bases). Trimming left V 0 bases short and J 2 bases short, with 9 bases between. This CDR3 spans 15 amino acids. Germline V lookup: CDR1 SGHRS, CDR2 YFSETQ. CDR3 in amino acids: CASSLAASAYNEQFF. DNA of the CDR3: TGCGCCAGCAGCTTGGCGGCTAGCGCCTACAATGAGCAGTTCTTC.

The rearrangement uses TRBV5-6 and TRBJ2-1; 9 nucleotides agree with TRBD2. The J segment lost 8 bases and the V segment lost 7 bases, leaving 13 bases of the junction unmatched. Looked up from germline, CDR1 is SGHDT and CDR2 is YYEEEE. The CDR3 loop spans 15 amino acids. The CDR3 reads CASRKSLAGSHEQFF. DNA for the CDR3: TGTGCCAGCCGGAAGAGTCTAGCGGGATCACATGAGCAGTTCTTC.

This clone was observed once. This rearrangement joins TRBV5-1 to TRBJ2-7; TRBD1 aligns across 8 bases. V lost 3 bases to trimming and J lost 0 bases; unmatched junction nucleotides: 11. Germline values: CDR1 SGHRS, CDR2 YFSETQ. This CDR3 comprises 17 residues. CDR3 nucleotide sequence: TGCGCCAGCAGCTCTGGCTTCGTGACAGGGGCCTCCTACGAGCAGTACTTC. The encoded protein is CASSSGFVTGASYEQYF.

This chain uses TRBV5-1 with TRBJ1-2, with a possible D match to TRBD1 (5 bases). Trimming took 2 bases from V and 8 from J, leaving 13 bases between them. CDR3 size: 13 residues. Germline CDR1 and CDR2: SGHRS and YFSETQ. The CDR3 coding sequence is TGCGCCAGCAGCTTTGGCAGGGATAACGGCTACACCTTC. Translated, it gives CASSFGRDNGYTF.

This chain links TRBV14 with TRBJ1-2, with D possibly matching TRBD1 (5 bases). Germline assignment: CDR1 SGHDN and CDR2 FVKESK. The CDR3 sequence is 13 residues long. V was cut by 1 base and J by 5 bases, with 8 bases left in between. The CDR3 sequence: CASSQGAGYGYTF. CDR3 coding DNA: TGTGCCAGCAGCCAAGGTGCAGGGTATGGCTACACCTTC.

The chain has TRBV5-6 and TRBJ1-4; D is uncertain. Germline lookup yields CDR1 SGHDT and CDR2 YYEEEE. This CDR3 has 13 amino acids. V lost 4 bases to trimming and J lost 14 bases, with 18 bases between them. The CDR3 sequence is CASSPRGLGSLFF. The DNA of the CDR3 is TGTGCCAGCAGCCCTCGGGGTCTAGGCTCGCTGTTTTTT.

The J gene is TRBJ1-4, the V gene TRBV15; 9 bases map to TRBD1. Germline trimming cut 1 base from V and 7 bases from J; bases unmatched to any gene: 7. The CDR3 consists of 16 residues. Germline loops: CDR1 LNHNV, CDR2 YYDKDF (reference sequence). CDR3 protein: CATSRAQGTGSEKLFF. CDR3 nucleotides: TGTGCCACCAGCAGAGCTCAGGGGACAGGGAGTGAAAAACTGTTTTTT.